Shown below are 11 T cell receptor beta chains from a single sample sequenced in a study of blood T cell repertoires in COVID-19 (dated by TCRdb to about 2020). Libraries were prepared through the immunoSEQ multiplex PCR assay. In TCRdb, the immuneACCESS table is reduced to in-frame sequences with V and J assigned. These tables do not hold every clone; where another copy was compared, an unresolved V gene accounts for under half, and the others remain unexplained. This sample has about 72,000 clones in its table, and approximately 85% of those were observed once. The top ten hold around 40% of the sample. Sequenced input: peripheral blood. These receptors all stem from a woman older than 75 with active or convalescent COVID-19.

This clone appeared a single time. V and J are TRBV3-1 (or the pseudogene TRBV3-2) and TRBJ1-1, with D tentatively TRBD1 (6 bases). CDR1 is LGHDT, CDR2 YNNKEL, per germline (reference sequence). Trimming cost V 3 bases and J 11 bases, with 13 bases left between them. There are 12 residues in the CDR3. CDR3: CASSHRGARAFF. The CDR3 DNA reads TGTGCCAGCAGCCACCGGGGGGCTAGGGCTTTCTTT.

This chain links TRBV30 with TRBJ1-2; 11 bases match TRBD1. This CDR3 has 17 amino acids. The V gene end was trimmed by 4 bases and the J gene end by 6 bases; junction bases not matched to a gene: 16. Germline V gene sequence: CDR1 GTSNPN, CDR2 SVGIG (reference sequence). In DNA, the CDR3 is TGTGCCTGGACGGGGTTTGGAGGACAGGGGGCTGTGGATGGCTACACCTTC. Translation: CAWTGFGGQGAVDGYTF. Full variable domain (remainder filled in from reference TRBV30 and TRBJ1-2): SQTIHQWPATLVQPVGSPLSLECTVEGTSNPNLYWYRQAAGRGLQLLFYSVGIGQISSEVPQNLSASRPQDRQFILSSKKLLLSDSGFYLCAWTGFGGQGAVDGYTFGSGTRLTVV.

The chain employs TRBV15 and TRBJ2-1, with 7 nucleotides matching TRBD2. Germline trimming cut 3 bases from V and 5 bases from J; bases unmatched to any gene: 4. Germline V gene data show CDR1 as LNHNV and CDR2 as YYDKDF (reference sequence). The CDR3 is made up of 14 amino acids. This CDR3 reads CATSSSGRNNEQFF. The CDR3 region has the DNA TGTGCCACCAGCAGTAGCGGGCGTAACAATGAGCAGTTCTTC.

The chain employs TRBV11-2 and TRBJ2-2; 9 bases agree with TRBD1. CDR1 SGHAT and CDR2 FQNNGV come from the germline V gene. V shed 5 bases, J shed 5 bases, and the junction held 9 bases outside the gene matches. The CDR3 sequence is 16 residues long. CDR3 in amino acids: CASSPTGGVETGELFF. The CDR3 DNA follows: TGTGCCAGCAGCCCAACAGGGGGCGTGGAGACCGGGGAGCTGTTTTTT.

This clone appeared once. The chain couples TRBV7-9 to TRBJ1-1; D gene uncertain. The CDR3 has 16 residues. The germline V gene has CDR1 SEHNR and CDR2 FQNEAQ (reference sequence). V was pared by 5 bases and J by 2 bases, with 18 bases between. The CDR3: CASSHPGVGRNTEAFF. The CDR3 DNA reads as TGTGCCAGCAGCCACCCCGGGGTAGGTCGAAACACTGAAGCTTTCTTT.

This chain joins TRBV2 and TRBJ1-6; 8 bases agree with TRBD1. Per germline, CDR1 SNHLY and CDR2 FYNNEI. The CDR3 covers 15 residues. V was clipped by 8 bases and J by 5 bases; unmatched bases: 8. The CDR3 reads CASRETGANNSPLHF. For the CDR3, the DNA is TGTGCCAGCCGGGAGACAGGGGCGAATAATTCACCCCTCCACTTT.

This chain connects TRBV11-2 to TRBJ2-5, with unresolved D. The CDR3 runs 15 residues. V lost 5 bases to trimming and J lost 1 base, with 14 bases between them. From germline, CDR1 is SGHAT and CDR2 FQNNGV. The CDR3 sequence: CASSPLSRVQETQYF. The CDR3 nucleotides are TGTGCCAGCAGCCCCCTCTCCCGGGTCCAAGAGACCCAGTACTTC. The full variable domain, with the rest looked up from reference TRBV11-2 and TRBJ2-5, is EAGVAQSPRYKIIEKRQSVAFWCNPISGHATLYWYQQILGQGPKLLIQFQNNGVVDDSQLPKDRFSAERLKGVDSTLKIQPAKLEDSAVYLCASSPLSRVQETQYFGPGTRLLVL.

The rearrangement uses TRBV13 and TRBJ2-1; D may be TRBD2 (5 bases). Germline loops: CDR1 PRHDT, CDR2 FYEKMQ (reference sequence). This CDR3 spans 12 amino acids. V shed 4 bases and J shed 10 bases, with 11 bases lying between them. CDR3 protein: CASSSPSGEQFF. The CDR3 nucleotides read TGTGCCAGCAGCTCCCCCTCGGGGGAGCAGTTCTTC.

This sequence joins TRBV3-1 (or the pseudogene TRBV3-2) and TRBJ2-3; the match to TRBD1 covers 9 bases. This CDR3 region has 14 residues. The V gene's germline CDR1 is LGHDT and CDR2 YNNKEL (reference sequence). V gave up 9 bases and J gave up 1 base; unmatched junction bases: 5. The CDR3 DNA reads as TGTGCCAGGAAACGACAGGGGGGCACAGATACGCAGTATTTT. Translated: CARKRQGGTDTQYF.

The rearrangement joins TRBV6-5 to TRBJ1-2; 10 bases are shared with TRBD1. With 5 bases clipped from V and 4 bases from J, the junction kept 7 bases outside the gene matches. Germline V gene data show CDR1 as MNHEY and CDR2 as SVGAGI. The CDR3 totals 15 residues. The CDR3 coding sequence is TGTGCCAGCAGTCCCACACGGGACAGGGGCTATGGCTACACCTTC. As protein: CASSPTRDRGYGYTF.

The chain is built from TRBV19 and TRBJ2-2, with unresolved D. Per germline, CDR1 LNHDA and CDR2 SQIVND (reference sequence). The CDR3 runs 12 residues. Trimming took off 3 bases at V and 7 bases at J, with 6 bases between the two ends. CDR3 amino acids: CASSINGGELFF. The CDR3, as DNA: TGTGCCAGTAGTATTAACGGCGGGGAGCTGTTTTTT.